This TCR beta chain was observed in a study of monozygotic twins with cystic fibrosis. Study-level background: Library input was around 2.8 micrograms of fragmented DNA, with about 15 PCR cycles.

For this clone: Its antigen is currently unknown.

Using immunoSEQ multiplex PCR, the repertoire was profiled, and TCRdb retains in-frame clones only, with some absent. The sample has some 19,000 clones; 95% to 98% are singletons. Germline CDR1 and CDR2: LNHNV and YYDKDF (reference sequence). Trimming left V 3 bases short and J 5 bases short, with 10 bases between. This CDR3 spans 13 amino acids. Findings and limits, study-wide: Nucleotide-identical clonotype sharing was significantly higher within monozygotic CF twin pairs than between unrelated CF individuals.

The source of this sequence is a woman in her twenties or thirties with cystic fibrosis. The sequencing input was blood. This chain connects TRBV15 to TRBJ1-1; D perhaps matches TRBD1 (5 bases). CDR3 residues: CATSRGGGTEAFF. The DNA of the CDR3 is TGTGCCACCAGCAGGGGTGGGGGTACTGAAGCTTTCTTT. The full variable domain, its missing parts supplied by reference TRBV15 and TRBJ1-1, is DAMVIQNPRYQVTQFGKPVTLSCSQTLNHNVMYWYQQKSSQAPKLLFHYYDKDFNNEADTPDNFQSRRPNTSFCFLDIRSPGLGDTAMYLCATSRGGGTEAFFGQGTRLTVV.